Presented here are 25 T cell receptor beta chains from one specimen sequenced in a study of cytomegalovirus exposure and HLA in healthy donors. Researchers ran the PCR with 60 Vbeta and 13 Jbeta primers. Repertoires were generated with immunoSEQ multiplex PCR, while TCRdb's copy carries only in-frame clones and drops some. The sample consists of about 160,000 clones, 60% to 85% of them appearing once. Sequenced sample: PBMCs. The origin of the receptors is a man in his fifties in good health and CMV-seropositive.

V is TRBV28 and J is TRBJ2-7; tentative D call: TRBD1 (6 bases). CDR1 and CDR2 (germline): MDHEN, SYDVKM. CDR3 length equals 14 residues. V was pared by 8 bases and J by 7 bases, with 21 bases between. The CDR3 spells CASFEAGESGEQYF. CDR3 DNA sequence: TGTGCCAGCTTTGAAGCAGGGGAAAGCGGAGAGCAGTACTTC.

Turning to this clone: One end of the junction fails to match germline, which may point to a read error. The chain is built from TRBV7-9 and TRBJ2-2, with D possibly being TRBD2 (6 bases). Germline V gene sequence: CDR1 SEHNR, CDR2 FQNEAQ (reference sequence). CDR3 length equals 15 residues. CDR3: CSSSPTGGSTGELFF. The CDR3 nucleotides read TGTTCCAGCAGCCCCACCGGGGGTTCCACCGGGGAGCTGTTTTTT.

The V gene is TRBV5-1, the J gene TRBJ1-4; 12 nucleotides match TRBD1. CDR1 is SGHRS, CDR2 YFSETQ, per germline. The CDR3 has 14 amino acids. The V gene end was trimmed by 3 bases and the J gene end by 7 bases; junction bases not matched to a gene: 1. The CDR3 is CASSWGQGAEKLFF. The CDR3 DNA is TGCGCCAGCAGCTGGGGACAGGGGGCTGAAAAACTGTTTTTT.

The chain recombines TRBV11-2 with TRBJ2-3, with 9 nucleotides matching TRBD2. The CDR3 runs 15 residues. Trimming took 3 bases from V and 6 from J; bases not matched to a gene: 7. Germline V lookup: CDR1 SGHAT, CDR2 FQNNGV. DNA for the CDR3: TGTGCCAGCAGCTTTAGCGGGACTAGCATTGATACGCAGTATTTT. It is translated as CASSFSGTSIDTQYF.

This rearrangement joins TRBV11-2 to TRBJ2-2; TRBD1 matches 9 bases. The V segment lost 4 bases and the J segment 6 bases; nucleotides outside the gene matches: 6. CDR3 size: 15 residues. Germline V lookup: CDR1 SGHAT, CDR2 FQNNGV. The CDR3 region is CASSSSWDRAGELFF. The CDR3 nucleotides are TGTGCCAGCAGCTCGAGTTGGGACAGGGCCGGGGAGCTGTTTTTT.

The genes are TRBV4-2 and TRBJ2-7, with D possibly TRBD1 on 6 matching bases. The CDR3 covers 12 residues. The germline gives CDR1 LGHNA, CDR2 YNFKEQ. Between the trimmed V and J ends, which lost 4 bases and 8 bases, there was a span of 12 bases. Here the CDR3 reads CASSLDRDKQYF. DNA for the CDR3: TGTGCCAGCAGCCTGGACCGGGACAAGCAGTACTTC.

The CDR3 nucleotides are TGTGCCAGCAGCACAAGCGGGAGGGGCCTGGGACAGTTCTTC. Encoded protein: CASSTSGRGLGQFF. The chain is built from TRBV5-4 and TRBJ2-1; TRBD2 aligns across 10 bases. The CDR3 has 14 residues. CDR1 and CDR2 from the germline V gene are SGHNT and YYREEE (reference sequence). J gave up 13 bases and V 4 bases, and 11 bases lay outside the gene matches.

The chain combines TRBV6-8 with TRBJ2-7; 8 positions match TRBD1. Germline V lookup: CDR1 MNHGY, CDR2 SAAAGT. The V gene end was trimmed by 3 bases and the J gene end by 5 bases; junction bases not matched to a gene: 9. The CDR3 loop spans 15 amino acids. The CDR3 here is CASSYGGQGRNEQYF. In DNA form, the CDR3 reads TGTGCCAGCAGTTATGGCGGACAGGGAAGAAACGAGCAGTACTTC.

The chain employs TRBV5-6 and TRBJ2-2, with 11 bases that match TRBD2. The CDR3 loop spans 17 amino acids. Germline lookup yields CDR1 SGHDT and CDR2 YYEEEE. V was clipped by 1 base and J by 2 bases; unmatched bases: 4. CDR3 amino acids: CASSLYLAGGNTGELFF. The CDR3 DNA sequence: TGTGCCAGCAGCTTGTACCTAGCGGGGGGAAACACCGGGGAGCTGTTTTTT.

The sample holds a few counts of this clone. This rearrangement joins TRBV10-1 to TRBJ2-7; TRBD2 agrees at 9 bases. This CDR3 is built from 12 residues. V was clipped by 8 bases and J by 4 bases; unmatched bases: 3. The germline CDR1 and CDR2 sequences are WNHNN and SYGVQD (reference sequence). The CDR3: CASLAGQYEQYF. The CDR3 nucleotides are TGCGCCAGCCTAGCGGGGCAATACGAGCAGTACTTC.

This clone showed up just once. The CDR3 bases are TGTGCCAGCAGTTTGGGCAGCTACTACGAGCAGTACTTC. Translation: CASSLGSYYEQYF. The chain carries TRBV27 and TRBJ2-7; D is unresolved. The CDR3 contains 13 residues. Germline V gene data show CDR1 as MNHEY and CDR2 as SMNVEV (reference sequence). V was clipped by 3 bases and J by 3 bases, with 9 bases between them.

The chain joins TRBV11-2 to TRBJ2-2, with 8 bases aligning to TRBD1. The junction had 9 bases not matched to a gene; V was cut back by 5 bases and J by 1 base. CDR1 is SGHAT, CDR2 FQNNGV, per germline. This CDR3 region has 17 residues. CDR3 sequence (DNA): TGTGCCAGCAGCCCGGGAACAGGGGGTAGGAACACCGGGGAGCTGTTTTTT. Amino acids: CASSPGTGGRNTGELFF.

On this clone itself: A junction end diverges from the germline sequence, so it may reflect a read error. This chain uses TRBV2 with TRBJ2-5, with 8 bases that match TRBD2. The germline gives CDR1 SNHLY, CDR2 FYNNEI. This CDR3 region has 15 residues. CDR3 region: CASSERREESSVVDF. CDR3 bases: TGTGCCAGCAGTGAAAGGCGGGAGGAGAGTAGCGTGGTGGACTTC.

Comments on this clone: One end of the junction fails to match germline, which may point to a read error. The V gene is TRBV28, the J gene TRBJ2-7, with unresolved D. Germline CDR1 reads MDHEN; CDR2 reads SYDVKM. The CDR3 length is 13 residues. The CDR3 bases are TGTGCCAGCAGTTTCCCAGGCTTCTACGAGCAGTACTTT. Protein sequence: CASSFPGFYEQYF.

V is TRBV4-2 and J is TRBJ2-7, with 12 bases matching TRBD2. The CDR3 extends over 15 amino acids. Trimming at V came to 1 base and at J to 6 bases, leaving 4 bases not matched to a gene. Germline V gene data show CDR1 as LGHNA and CDR2 as YNFKEQ. The CDR3 loop reads CASSQVLAGGPEQYF. CDR3 nucleotide sequence: TGTGCCAGCAGCCAAGTACTAGCGGGAGGCCCCGAGCAGTACTTC.

V and J are TRBV30 and TRBJ2-1; 8 positions agree with TRBD2. The length of the CDR3 is 14 residues. V lost 3 bases to trimming and J lost 4 bases; unmatched junction nucleotides: 5. The germline gives CDR1 GTSNPN, CDR2 SVGIG (reference sequence). CDR3: CAWSPRGGYNEQFF. CDR3 nucleotide sequence: TGTGCCTGGAGCCCACGGGGGGGGTACAATGAGCAGTTCTTC.

The V call is TRBV18, the J call TRBJ1-3; D is ambiguous. Germline V CDR1 and CDR2: KGHSH, LQKENI. CDR3 length: 15 residues. The germline V and J ends were trimmed by 6 bases and 0 bases, with 12 bases remaining between them. The CDR3 is CASSTLRDSGNTIYF. For the CDR3, the DNA is TGTGCCAGCTCGACCCTACGGGACTCTGGAAACACCATATATTTT.

The rearrangement links TRBV27 to TRBJ2-7, with D perhaps TRBD1 (6 bases). V shed 9 bases and J shed 3 bases, with 27 bases lying between them. CDR1 is MNHEY and CDR2 is SMNVEV in the germline V gene (reference sequence). The CDR3 sequence is 17 residues long. CDR3 protein: CARINPGHPSKLYEQYF. CDR3 nucleotides: TGTGCCAGGATAAACCCGGGACACCCCTCTAAACTCTACGAGCAGTACTTC.

In its sample, this clone was seen a few times. The rearrangement uses TRBV7-2 and TRBJ1-2; no clear D. From germline, CDR1 is SGHTA and CDR2 FQGNSA. This CDR3 comprises 13 residues. Trimming removed 5 bases at V and 8 bases at J, with 15 bases between. CDR3 region: CASSKRFPAGYTF. The CDR3 nucleotides read TGTGCCAGCAGCAAGAGGTTTCCAGCAGGCTACACCTTC. The complete variable domain, with remaining parts taken from reference TRBV7-2 and TRBJ1-2, reads GAGVSQSPSNKVTEKGKDVELRCDPISGHTALYWYRQSLGQGLEFLIYFQGNSAPDKSGLPSDRFSAERTGGSVSTLTIQRTQQEDSAVYLCASSKRFPAGYTFGSGTRLTVV.

In DNA, the CDR3 is TGTGCCAGCAGTACGGGATCCTACTACGAGCAGTACTTC. Its translation is CASSTGSYYEQYF. This rearrangement joins TRBV5-6 to TRBJ2-7, with D perhaps TRBD2 (5 bases). CDR3 length equals 13 residues. Germline V lookup: CDR1 SGHDT, CDR2 YYEEEE. V lost 5 bases and J lost 3, with 12 bases in between.

The chain couples TRBV7-9 to TRBJ2-2, with 10 positions matching TRBD2. V was pared by 4 bases and J by 2 bases, with 7 bases of the junction left unmatched. Germline values: CDR1 SEHNR, CDR2 FQNEAQ (reference sequence). This CDR3 is 17 amino acids long. CDR3 sequence (DNA): TGTGCCAGCAGCTCGTCTTGGACTAGCGGTAACACCGGGGAGCTGTTTTTT. Protein: CASSSSWTSGNTGELFF.

The V call is TRBV28, the J call TRBJ1-1; 7 positions agree with TRBD1. After removal of 6 bases from V and 6 bases from J, the junction contained 7 bases not matched to a gene. Germline V gene data show CDR1 as MDHEN and CDR2 as SYDVKM. CDR3 size: 13 residues. This CDR3 is CASRIQGIAEAFF. For the CDR3, the DNA is TGTGCCAGCAGGATACAGGGGATAGCTGAAGCTTTCTTT.

This rearrangement joins TRBV29-1 to TRBJ2-3; 10 bases agree with TRBD2. Looked up from germline, CDR1 is SQVTM and CDR2 is ANQGSEA. Losses at the gene ends were 4 bases for V and 5 bases for J; bases not matched to a gene: 9. This CDR3 comprises 15 residues. The CDR3 sequence: CSVGLAGGARDTQYF. DNA of the CDR3: TGCAGCGTTGGGTTAGCGGGAGGCGCCAGAGATACGCAGTATTTT.

The chain uses TRBV6-4 and TRBJ2-1; 8 positions agree with TRBD2. The germline gives CDR1 MRHNA, CDR2 SNTAGT. The junction had 10 bases not matched to a gene; V was cut back by 3 bases and J by 12 bases. The CDR3 contains 14 residues. This chain's CDR3 is CASSEGSGVRGQFF. In nucleotides, the CDR3 is TGTGCCAGCAGTGAAGGTAGCGGGGTGAGGGGGCAGTTCTTC.

The chain has TRBV5-1 and TRBJ2-3; 15 bases map to TRBD2. V lost 5 bases and J lost 3; bases outside the gene matches: 13. This CDR3 has 19 amino acids. The germline CDR1 and CDR2 sequences are SGHRS and YFSETQ. The CDR3 loop is CASRNGLAGGPAITDTQYF. CDR3 nucleotides: TGCGCCAGCAGGAACGGACTAGCGGGAGGGCCAGCGATAACAGATACGCAGTATTTT.